This entry features one T cell receptor beta chain sequence. Its target is unknown. Sequencing used immunoSEQ multiplex PCR; TCRdb keeps in-frame clones, though not all of them. In the table there are around 300,000 clones, roughly 90% of which are singletons. This sample is part of a study of cytomegalovirus exposure and HLA in healthy donors. Study-level results: Subsequent analysis revealed that first-cohort TCR clusters tended to co-occur in the roughly 120 validation repertoires. According to the study, roughly 160 TCR beta chains were cytomegalovirus-associated. Most TCR sequences were uncommon, yet certain public TCRs appeared in many donors. Three CMV-associated chains were confirmed in vitro to be specific for CMV antigens.

Material: PBMCs. The TCR originated in a woman aged 25-40 years in good health and CMV-seropositive.

DNA of the CDR3: TGTGCCAGCAGCTTACGGGGCGGGGAGCTGTTTTTT. This gives the protein CASSLRGGELFF. The chain couples TRBV5-6 to TRBJ2-2, with D perhaps matching TRBD2 (5 bases). This CDR3 spans 12 amino acids. Germline values: CDR1 SGHDT, CDR2 YYEEEE. Trimming took 2 bases from V and 7 from J, leaving 6 bases between them.